A single sample is the source of the 29 T cell receptor beta chains below, sequenced in a study of metastatic and nonmetastatic thyroid tumors. TCRdb reassembled clones from the PCR reads with MiXCR. The sample yields 50,000 or so clones, about 25% seen once. Each patient went into thyroid surgery without having received any treatment. Sequenced: blood. These receptors were collected from a male donor with papillary thyroid cancer or a benign thyroid nodule (not recorded which). Some clones in this sample may be carry-over from other donors' samples.

This clone was recorded at least ten times. The chain recombines TRBV6-1 with TRBJ2-7, with 11 nucleotides matching TRBD1. The germline V gene has CDR1 MNHNS and CDR2 SASEGT. Losses at the gene ends were 0 bases for V and 3 bases for J; bases not matched to a gene: 1. The CDR3 extends over 15 amino acids. CDR3 loop: CASSEAGTGGYEQYF. In DNA, the CDR3 is TGTGCCAGCAGTGAAGCGGGGACAGGGGGCTACGAGCAGTACTTC.

This clone came up many times. The chain employs TRBV5-1 and TRBJ2-7; 10 bases line up with TRBD1. CDR3 length: 15 residues. The germline gives CDR1 SGHRS, CDR2 YFSETQ. V lost 4 bases and J lost 2; bases outside the gene matches: 6. CDR3 region: CASSGTGEVPYEQYF. CDR3 DNA: TGCGCCAGCAGCGGGACAGGGGAGGTACCCTACGAGCAGTACTTC.

The CDR3 sequence is CASSLGQGNTF. The CDR3, as DNA: TGTGCCAGCAGCTTAGGGCAGGGCAACACCTTC. The chain recombines TRBV7-9 with TRBJ1-2, with D tentatively TRBD1 (5 bases). Germline CDR1 is SEHNR and CDR2 is FQNEAQ (reference sequence). The CDR3 consists of 11 residues. With 1 base removed from V and 12 bases from J, the gap between germline ends came to 9 bases.

By share, this clone counts as medium-sized. The chain has TRBV30 and TRBJ2-5; 9 nucleotides agree with TRBD1. V was clipped by 3 bases and J by 5 bases; unmatched bases: 4. CDR1 is GTSNPN and CDR2 is SVGIG in the germline V gene (reference sequence). This CDR3 spans 13 amino acids. CDR3 sequence (DNA): TGTGCCTGGAGACAACAGGGGGCGGAGACCCAGTACTTC. It is translated as CAWRQQGAETQYF.

V and J are TRBV7-9 and TRBJ2-7; 8 nucleotides agree with TRBD1. In germline, CDR1 is SEHNR, CDR2 FQNEAQ (reference sequence). The junction had 6 bases not matched to a gene; V was cut back by 5 bases and J by 0 bases. The CDR3 has 15 residues. This CDR3 is CASSADRGSSYEQYF. In nucleotides, the CDR3 is TGTGCCAGCAGCGCCGACAGGGGCAGCTCCTACGAGCAGTACTTC.

The gene calls are TRBV3-1 and TRBJ1-2; 7 nucleotides agree with TRBD1. V dropped 0 bases and J dropped 8; count of bases not matched to a gene: 6. This CDR3 has 14 amino acids. Germline values: CDR1 LGHDT, CDR2 YNNKEL (reference sequence). The CDR3 protein is CASSQDRQGGGYTF. In nucleotides, the CDR3 is TGTGCCAGCAGCCAAGATCGACAGGGAGGAGGCTACACCTTC. Together with reference TRBV3-1 and TRBJ1-2, the CDR3 gives the full variable domain: DTAVSQTPKYLVTQMGNDKSIKCEQNLGHDTMYWYKQDSKKFLKIMFSYNNKELIINETVPNRFSPKSPDKAHLNLHINSLELGDSAVYFCASSQDRQGGGYTFGSGTRLTVV.

This clone was seen many times. The chain employs TRBV27 and TRBJ2-5, with 14 bases identical to TRBD2. Germline V gene sequence: CDR1 MNHEY, CDR2 SMNVEV (reference sequence). V gave up 7 bases and J gave up 0 bases; unmatched junction bases: 13. The CDR3 covers 19 residues. CDR3 nucleotide sequence: TGTGCCAGCAAGGTTGTGGGGGGACTAGCGGGAGAAGACCAAGAGACCCAGTACTTC. Residues: CASKVVGGLAGEDQETQYF.

This clone was observed many times. This chain joins TRBV6-5 and TRBJ2-3; possibly TRBD1 for D (5 bases). Trimming removed 2 bases at V and 0 bases at J, with 18 bases between. Germline-derived CDR1 and CDR2 are MNHEY and SVGAGI. The CDR3 is 18 residues long. CDR3 residues: CASSYLLPGPGSTDTQYF. The CDR3 bases are TGTGCCAGCAGTTACCTTCTTCCGGGCCCAGGGAGCACAGATACGCAGTATTTT.

On this clone: One end of the junction is discordant with germline, which a read error may explain. The chain has TRBV5-1 and TRBJ2-7; D is possibly TRBD2 (7 bases). Germline V gene data show CDR1 as SGHRS and CDR2 as YFSETQ. There are 15 residues in the CDR3. In nucleotides, the CDR3 is TGCGCCAGCAGCTCCGGGGGGCGCGTATCCTACAAGCAGTACTTC. Amino acid sequence: CASSSGGRVSYKQYF.

The V call is TRBV19, the J call TRBJ2-7; D unresolved. The CDR3 extends over 14 amino acids. Germline values: CDR1 LNHDA, CDR2 SQIVND (reference sequence). Trimming removed 4 bases from V and 2 bases from J, with 12 bases in between. The CDR3 loop reads CASSRRRSPYEQYF. CDR3 DNA sequence: TGTGCCAGTAGTAGAAGACGGTCGCCCTACGAGCAGTACTTC.

The rearrangement links TRBV20-1 to TRBJ2-4; D is possibly TRBD2 (8 bases). Per germline, CDR1 DFQATT and CDR2 SNEGSKA (reference sequence). The CDR3 is 16 amino acids. V was pared by 7 bases and J by 11 bases, with 30 bases between. The CDR3 region has the DNA TGCAGTGTGGCCGGACAGGTAGACCGTGTCGGGGGGGTTCAGTACTTC. It translates to CSVAGQVDRVGGVQYF.

This sequence joins TRBV11-2 and TRBJ2-7, with D possibly being TRBD2 (6 bases). Germline values: CDR1 SGHAT, CDR2 FQNNGV. Between the trimmed V and J ends, which lost 1 base and 4 bases, there was a span of 20 bases. The CDR3 is 17 residues long. The CDR3 DNA follows: TGTGCCAGCAGCTTAGGGTCCGGGACTTCGAAGGGATACGAGCAGTACTTC. Its protein is CASSLGSGTSKGYEQYF.

This clone was counted a single time. This chain links TRBV7-8 with TRBJ2-1; D is perhaps TRBD2 (5 bases). CDR3 length equals 15 residues. V lost 0 bases and J 8 bases, leaving 14 bases between the germline ends. Germline CDR1 reads SGHVS; CDR2 reads FQNEAQ. Here the CDR3 DNA reads TGTGCCAGCAGCTTAGCCCGGGATGGGGTAGATGAGCAGTTCTTC. Translating it yields CASSLARDGVDEQFF.

This clone was seen ten or more times. The CDR3 DNA sequence: TGCAGTGCCGGACAGGGGTGGGAGACCCAGTACTTC. It yields the protein CSAGQGWETQYF. The V and J genes are TRBV20-1 and TRBJ2-5, with 9 bases that match TRBD1. CDR3 length equals 12 residues. Germline V gene sequence: CDR1 DFQATT, CDR2 SNEGSKA (reference sequence). Losses at the gene ends were 6 bases for V and 5 bases for J; bases not matched to a gene: 4.

The table lists this clone with many counts. In DNA form, the CDR3 reads TGTGCCAGCAGCGAAGTACATGAGCAGTTCTTC. Amino acids: CASSEVHEQFF. The chain recombines TRBV7-8 with TRBJ2-1; D gene unclear. V lost 5 bases and J lost 8, with 7 bases in between. The CDR3 runs to 11 residues. The germline V gene has CDR1 SGHVS and CDR2 FQNEAQ.

This clone was recorded at least ten times. This CDR3 reads CSARDQEGALAGVGFF. CDR3 in DNA: TGCAGTGCTAGAGATCAGGAGGGGGCACTAGCGGGAGTGGGGTTCTTC. The chain employs TRBV20-1 and TRBJ2-1, with 11 bases identical to TRBD2. The CDR3 spans 16 residues. J was trimmed by 15 bases and V by 0 bases; bases with no gene match: 16. The germline gives CDR1 DFQATT, CDR2 SNEGSKA (reference sequence).

This clone has a count of ten or more. The chain joins TRBV29-1 to TRBJ2-2, with 7 nucleotides matching TRBD2. This CDR3 is built from 14 residues. The trim removed 4 bases at V and 5 bases at J, leaving 7 bases unmatched. Germline values: CDR1 SQVTM, CDR2 ANQGSEA. The CDR3 reads CSVAEREVTGELFF. DNA for the CDR3: TGCAGCGTTGCCGAGCGGGAAGTAACCGGGGAGCTGTTTTTT.

V gene TRBV28 combines with J gene TRBJ2-5; perhaps D is TRBD1 or TRBD2 (5 bases each). The CDR3 runs 13 residues. The V and J ends lost 8 bases and 7 bases respectively, with 17 bases between them. Germline CDR1 and CDR2: MDHEN and SYDVKM. This CDR3 reads CASLEWGKGTQYF. CDR3 DNA sequence: TGTGCCAGCCTAGAATGGGGGAAAGGGACCCAGTACTTC.

In its sample, this clone was seen a few times. V usage is TRBV6-1 and J usage is TRBJ2-1, with TRBD2 identical over 11 bases. CDR1 and CDR2 from the germline V gene are MNHNS and SASEGT. The CDR3 length is 17 residues. V trimming: 7 bases; J trimming: 1 base; junction bases outside the gene matches: 9. The CDR3 sequence: CASMTGLAVLSYNEQFF. The CDR3 DNA follows: TGTGCCAGCATGACGGGACTAGCGGTGCTGTCCTACAATGAGCAGTTCTTC.

This clone qualifies as medium-sized. This CDR3 reads CASADRSSYEQYF. The CDR3 bases are TGTGCCAGCGCCGACAGGTCCTCCTACGAGCAGTACTTC. V and J are TRBV4-2 and TRBJ2-7, with D maybe TRBD1 (6 bases). The CDR3 extends over 13 amino acids. CDR1 LGHNA and CDR2 YNFKEQ come from the germline V gene. V was trimmed by 8 bases and J by 0 bases, leaving 11 bases between them.

At least ten counts were recorded for this clone. Here the CDR3 DNA reads TGCAGTGCTCAGGGGGGGGGTGGGAGCAATCAGCCCCAGCATTTT. This sequence encodes CSAQGGGGSNQPQHF. The chain uses TRBV20-1 and TRBJ1-5; 7 bases match TRBD1. The junction had 8 bases not matched to a gene; V was cut back by 5 bases and J by 1 base. The CDR3 runs to 15 residues. The V gene's germline CDR1 is DFQATT and CDR2 SNEGSKA (reference sequence).

This clone was counted between two and nine times. The junction departs from germline at one end; a sequencing error may be responsible. In DNA form, the CDR3 reads TGCAGTGCGAGAGGAGGGGGTGACCAGCCCCAGCATTTT. Translating gives CSARGGGDQPQHF. This rearrangement joins TRBV20-1 to TRBJ1-5, with a tentative D call TRBD1 (6 bases). This CDR3 is built from 13 residues. Germline loops: CDR1 DFQATT, CDR2 SNEGSKA (reference sequence).

This clone was detected ten times or more. The chain joins TRBV6-1 to TRBJ2-2, with 10 bases identical to TRBD1. The CDR3 consists of 15 residues. Germline-derived CDR1 and CDR2 are MNHNS and SASEGT. V lost 7 bases, J lost 3 bases, and 5 bases stayed unmatched. CDR3 nucleotide sequence: TGTGCCAGCATGCCCGGGACAGGGGACACCGGGGAGCTGTTTTTT. This encodes CASMPGTGDTGELFF.

A few counts support this clone. The chain has TRBV24-1 and TRBJ2-6, with D unclear. Germline V gives CDR1 KGHDR, CDR2 SFDVKD. This CDR3 is 14 amino acids long. V shed 10 bases and J shed 4 bases, with 13 bases lying between them. Here the CDR3 reads CATSNAQGANVLTF. The CDR3 nucleotides read TGTGCCACATCGAACGCACAGGGGGCCAACGTCCTGACTTTC.

In its sample, this clone was seen many times. A much larger clone differs by one base, so this may be a read error. The same CDR3 also results from other DNA sequences found in this sample. This chain links TRBV5-1 with TRBJ2-2; perhaps D is TRBD1 or TRBD2 (6 bases each). Germline values: CDR1 SGHRS, CDR2 YFSETQ. Trimming took off 0 bases at V and 5 bases at J, with 14 bases between the two ends. CDR3 length: 16 amino acids. Here the CDR3 DNA reads TGCGCCAGCAGCTTGGAAGGCAGGGGACTGACCGGGGAGCTGTTTTTT. Protein product: CASSLEGRGLTGELFF.

This clone was seen a few times. This may be a read error: a much more frequent sequence differs by one nucleotide. The chain carries TRBV28 and TRBJ2-3; 8 bases are shared with TRBD2. CDR3 length equals 18 residues. Looked up from germline, CDR1 is MDHEN and CDR2 is SYDVKM. CDR3 amino acids: CASSLWHLAGRGSDMQYF. In nucleotides, the CDR3 is TGTGCCAGCAGTTTATGGCATCTAGCGGGTAGAGGCTCAGATATGCAGTATTTT.

V and J are TRBV6-2 or TRBV6-3 and TRBJ2-7; the D gene is possibly TRBD1 (6 bases). The CDR3 covers 18 residues. V gave up 2 bases and J gave up 2 bases, with 22 bases separating them. CDR1 MNHEY and CDR2 SVGEGT come from the germline V gene. In nucleotides, the CDR3 is TGTGCCAGCAGTTACCCGGACAGTGCGAACTATGCTACCTACGAGCAGTACTTC. Encoded protein: CASSYPDSANYATYEQYF.

The chain is built from TRBV6-1 and TRBJ2-7; TRBD2 matches at 8 bases. With 6 bases clipped from V and 9 bases from J, the junction kept 16 bases outside the gene matches. From germline, CDR1 is MNHNS and CDR2 SASEGT. The CDR3 runs 15 residues. The CDR3 sequence: CASSPQAGATKAQYF. CDR3 sequence (DNA): TGTGCCAGCAGCCCCCAAGCGGGAGCCACTAAAGCGCAGTACTTC.

V usage is TRBV6-1 and J usage is TRBJ1-2; 8 bases match TRBD1. The germline CDR1 and CDR2 sequences are MNHNS and SASEGT. CDR3 length: 14 amino acids. The J segment lost 8 bases and the V segment lost 4 bases, leaving 9 bases of the junction unmatched. The chain's CDR3 is CASSGYRGEGGYTF. CDR3 sequence (DNA): TGTGCCAGCAGTGGCTACAGGGGGGAAGGAGGCTACACCTTC.